Detailed here is one TCR beta chain. CDR3 length: 18 residues. Trimming cost V 1 base and J 1 base, with 20 bases left between them. Germline V lookup: CDR1 GTSNPN, CDR2 SVGIG (reference sequence). This record belongs to a study of blood T cell repertoires in COVID-19. The overall study: COVID-19 samples collected from the United States, Italy and Spain covered acute and convalescent phases. T cells, B-cell-depleted T cells, or PBMCs supplied cDNA or gDNA.

The authors' processing: Scientists estimated how many nucleated cells there were by amplifying reference gene primers. The assay was immunoSEQ multiplex PCR, and TCRdb's table has in-frame clones only and misses some. That table furnishes V, J and clone size, whereas the DNA furnished D and trimming. The sample comprises over 200,000 clones, under 90% of which are singletons, and 18% rests with the top ten. This TCR came from a woman at least 80 years old with active or convalescent COVID-19. The gene calls are TRBV30 and TRBJ1-3; D may be TRBD1 (6 bases). The sample consisted of peripheral blood. CDR3 nucleotides: TGTGCCTGGAGTGGGGGCCTCTGGACAGATCTTTCTGGAAACACCATATATTTT. It translates to CAWSGGLWTDLSGNTIYF.